A single sample is the source of the 14 T cell receptor beta chains below, sequenced in a study of blood T cell repertoires in COVID-19 (dated by TCRdb to 2018 to 2021). Receptor amplification or capture employed the immunoSEQ multiplex PCR assay. TCRdb re-hosts the immuneACCESS table, in-frame sequences only. Its copies lack some clones; in the studies checked, an unresolved V gene accounts for under half of them, and the cause for the rest is not known. This sample is represented by 200,000 to 300,000 clones; approximately 91% of them were singletons. Together, the top ten hold about 0.7% of the sample. Sequencing used peripheral blood. The receptors derive from a human donor in a cohort sampled during active COVID-19.

This clone showed up just once. This chain connects TRBV6-1 to TRBJ2-7, with 10 bases fitting TRBD1. J was trimmed by 3 bases and V by 1 base; bases with no gene match: 3. This CDR3 is 15 amino acids long. Germline CDR1 and CDR2: MNHNS and SASEGT. The chain's CDR3 is CASSEGTGGIYEQYF. In nucleotides, the CDR3 is TGTGCCAGCAGTGAAGGGACAGGGGGAATCTACGAGCAGTACTTC.

This sequence joins TRBV5-1 and TRBJ2-4, with 11 bases fitting TRBD2. Germline CDR1 and CDR2: SGHRS and YFSETQ. V lost 4 bases to trimming and J lost 7 bases; unmatched junction nucleotides: 4. This CDR3 contains 14 residues. DNA for the CDR3: TGCGCCAGCAGCCCGGGACTAGCGGACAACATTCAGTACTTC. Its translation: CASSPGLADNIQYF.

This clone was seen a handful of times. This sequence joins TRBV7-9 and TRBJ1-2; 9 bases are shared with TRBD1. The CDR3 consists of 15 residues. Germline CDR1 is SEHNR and CDR2 is FQNEAQ (reference sequence). The trim removed 5 bases at V and 5 bases at J, leaving 9 bases unmatched. This CDR3 reads CASSPPGQGMYGYTF. The CDR3 DNA reads as TGTGCCAGCAGCCCCCCGGGACAGGGAATGTATGGCTACACCTTC.

The chain carries TRBV6-2 or TRBV6-3 and TRBJ2-1; 11 bases match TRBD2. CDR1 is MNHEY, CDR2 SVGEGT, per germline. The CDR3 extends over 16 amino acids. With 0 bases clipped from V and 5 bases from J, the junction kept 3 bases outside the gene matches. The CDR3 is CASSYSIAGGDNEQFF. In nucleotides, the CDR3 is TGTGCCAGCAGTTACTCGATAGCGGGAGGGGACAATGAGCAGTTCTTC.

The chain recombines TRBV7-6 with TRBJ1-6, with D perhaps matching TRBD1 (6 bases). This CDR3 comprises 14 residues. Germline CDR1 and CDR2: SGHVS and FNYEAQ. Trimming cost V 2 bases and J 8 bases, with 10 bases left between them. The CDR3 DNA reads TGTGCCAGCAGCTTATACAGGGCGGATTCACCCCTCCACTTT. Translated, it gives CASSLYRADSPLHF.

This rearrangement joins TRBV5-1 to TRBJ2-7; D is unresolved. The ends were cut back, 3 bases at V and 2 bases at J, with 12 bases in the middle. Per the germline V gene, CDR1 is SGHRS and CDR2 is YFSETQ. This CDR3 is 14 amino acids long. The CDR3 sequence: CASSSPSPAYEQYF. Here the CDR3 DNA reads TGCGCCAGCAGCTCCCCGAGCCCTGCCTACGAGCAGTACTTC.

This chain connects TRBV6-5 to TRBJ1-4, with 7 bases identical to TRBD1. The CDR3 is 14 amino acids. CDR1 and CDR2 (germline): MNHEY, SVGAGI. After removal of 6 bases from V and 4 bases from J, the junction contained 5 bases not matched to a gene. CDR3 protein: CASSRDRDNEKLFF. The DNA of the CDR3 is TGTGCCAGCAGCCGAGACAGGGATAATGAAAAACTGTTTTTT.

This sequence joins TRBV7-9 and TRBJ2-1; D is possibly TRBD2 (5 bases). Germline lookup yields CDR1 SEHNR and CDR2 FQNEAQ (reference sequence). V dropped 4 bases and J dropped 1 base, with 17 bases sitting between them. CDR3 length equals 17 residues. CDR3 sequence reads: CASSSWKAGASYNEQFF. DNA of the CDR3: TGTGCCAGCAGCTCCTGGAAGGCGGGTGCATCCTACAATGAGCAGTTCTTC.

The V gene is TRBV3-1 (or the pseudogene TRBV3-2), the J gene TRBJ1-4, with 7 bases lining up with TRBD1. V lost 5 bases and J lost 8; bases outside the gene matches: 8. The CDR3 totals 14 residues. Germline lookup yields CDR1 LGHDT and CDR2 YNNKEL (reference sequence). The CDR3 DNA reads as TGTGCCAGCAGCTACAGGGGCCGGGGCGAAAAACTGTTTTTT. Its translation is CASSYRGRGEKLFF.

V usage is TRBV7-2 and J usage is TRBJ1-6; D may be TRBD1 (6 bases). Germline V CDR1 and CDR2: SGHTA, FQGNSA. This CDR3 contains 14 residues. V lost 5 bases and J lost 7, with 12 bases in between. The CDR3 nucleotides are TGTGCCAGCAGCATCGGGACACTGAATTCACCCCTCCACTTT. Translation gives CASSIGTLNSPLHF.

The chain recombines TRBV7-2 with TRBJ2-7, with D possibly being TRBD1 (6 bases). Trimming left V 1 base short and J 6 bases short, with 16 bases between. This CDR3 contains 15 residues. Germline CDR1 SGHTA, CDR2 FQGNSA. The CDR3 DNA follows: TGTGCCAGCAGCTTAGTAGGGGGTGCGTCGCCCGAGCAGTACTTC. It encodes CASSLVGGASPEQYF.

This chain connects TRBV2 to TRBJ2-5, with 8 bases identical to TRBD2. This CDR3 is built from 14 residues. Trimming at V came to 7 bases and at J to 2 bases, leaving 6 bases not matched to a gene. Germline CDR1 is SNHLY and CDR2 is FYNNEI. CDR3 residues: CASIQAGGQETQYF. As DNA, the CDR3 is TGTGCCAGCATTCAGGCGGGGGGTCAAGAGACCCAGTACTTC.

The gene calls are TRBV19 and TRBJ2-2, with 11 bases fitting TRBD2. Trimming cost V 10 bases and J 2 bases; bases outside gene matches: 24. The CDR3 totals 21 residues. The germline V gene has CDR1 LNHDA and CDR2 SQIVND (reference sequence). CDR3 sequence: CATQRWDQATSGTRNTGELFF. The CDR3 region has the DNA TGTGCCACTCAACGCTGGGACCAAGCGACTAGCGGGACCCGTAACACCGGGGAGCTGTTTTTT.

The V and J genes are TRBV7-4 and TRBJ1-4; 9 positions agree with TRBD1. This CDR3 region has 14 residues. Germline-derived CDR1 and CDR2 are SGHVT and SQSDAQ. J gave up 7 bases and V 4 bases, and 4 bases lay outside the gene matches. The CDR3 DNA sequence: TGTGCCAGCAGCTCGGACAGGGGTTTTGAAAAACTGTTTTTT. It translates to CASSSDRGFEKLFF.